The sequence of this T cell receptor (beta chain) was determined in a study of blood T cell repertoires in COVID-19. In the study's own analysis: It was from reference gene primer amplification that nucleated cell counts were estimated. The assay was immunoSEQ multiplex PCR, and TCRdb's table has in-frame clones only and misses some. V and J calls plus clone size are reproduced from that table; the DNA served to infer D and trimming. The sample shows about 170,000 clones, roughly four fifths of them seen only once. The TCR comes from a woman over 75 with acute or convalescent COVID-19. What was sequenced was peripheral blood.

CDR3 coding DNA: TGCGCCAGCAGCTTGGAAAGCGGGGGAACCTACGAGCAGTACTTC. Translated, it gives CASSLESGGTYEQYF. This sequence joins TRBV5-1 and TRBJ2-7; TRBD2 agrees at 8 bases. The CDR3 consists of 15 residues. Germline CDR1 and CDR2: SGHRS and YFSETQ. Unmatched junction bases numbered 4, after V lost 0 bases and J lost 2 bases. Looking up the rest from reference TRBV5-1 and TRBJ2-7 gives the full variable domain: KAGVTQTPRYLIKTRGQQVTLSCSPISGHRSVSWYQQTPGQGLQFLFEYFSETQRNKGNFPGRFSGRQFSNSRSEMNVSTLELGDSALYLCASSLESGGTYEQYFGPGTRLTVT.